These 29 T cell receptor beta chains were sequenced from one sample in a study of T cell repertoires in cytomegalovirus infection. From the reads, TCRdb called clonotypes with MiXCR, one entry per CDR3 protein. The sample lists 680,000 or so distinct CDR3 sequences; less than 40% were seen once. Sequences were obtained from PBMCs. The origin of the receptors is a human donor in good health (CMV status not recorded). Some clones in this sample may be carry-over from other donors' samples.

This clonotype was recorded a few times. V and J are TRBV12-3 or TRBV12-4 and TRBJ2-7, with D possibly being TRBD2 (6 bases). The CDR3 is 14 amino acids. The V and J ends lost 7 bases and 6 bases respectively, with 19 bases between them. The CDR3 nucleotides read TGTGCCAGCACTATCCGGGAGATACCAGGCGAGCAGTACTTC. This sequence encodes CASTIREIPGEQYF.

This chain uses TRBV7-2 with TRBJ2-7; D call uncertain. Trimming removed 1 base from V and 7 bases from J, with 17 bases in between. The germline V gene has CDR1 SGHTA and CDR2 FQGNSA. The CDR3 extends over 15 amino acids. CDR3 in amino acids: CASSLVWRSPGEQYF. For the CDR3, the DNA is TGTGCCAGCAGCTTAGTCTGGCGGAGCCCCGGGGAGCAGTACTTC.

This clonotype showed up just a few times. This chain connects TRBV6-1 to TRBJ1-1; 9 nucleotides line up with TRBD1. Per germline, CDR1 MNHNS and CDR2 SASEGT. CDR3 length: 15 residues. The ends lost 11 bases at V and 11 bases at J; junction bases unmatched: 21. The CDR3 bases are TGTGCCGCGGGAGGTCGGGGGACAGGGCTACTAGCGGCTTTCTTT. Residues: CAAGGRGTGLLAAFF.

The sample holds many counts of this clonotype. The V gene is TRBV15, the J gene TRBJ2-7; TRBD1 matches at 8 bases. Trimming took 4 bases from V and 5 from J; bases not matched to a gene: 10. Germline CDR1 is LNHNV and CDR2 is YYDKDF (reference sequence). CDR3 size: 15 residues. The CDR3 DNA sequence: TGTGCCACCAGCATCGGAACGGACAGGGTCCACGAGCAGTACTTC. This gives the protein CATSIGTDRVHEQYF.

This chain connects TRBV5-1 to TRBJ2-3; 11 nucleotides line up with TRBD2. The CDR3 extends over 18 amino acids. Trimming at V came to 0 bases and at J to 3 bases, leaving 9 bases not matched to a gene. Germline V gene sequence: CDR1 SGHRS, CDR2 YFSETQ. DNA for the CDR3: TGCGCCAGCAGCTTGGTAGGGGGACTAGCGGTCCTTACAGATACGCAGTATTTT. Translating it yields CASSLVGGLAVLTDTQYF.

This clonotype came up a few times. V and J are TRBV5-4 and TRBJ2-1; 13 nucleotides agree with TRBD2. Trimming cost V 0 bases and J 8 bases; bases outside gene matches: 5. The V gene's germline CDR1 is SGHNT and CDR2 YYREEE (reference sequence). CDR3 size: 16 residues. The CDR3 loop is CASSLGRTSGSDEQFF. The CDR3, as DNA: TGTGCCAGCAGCTTGGGGCGGACTAGCGGGAGCGATGAGCAGTTCTTC.

The chain uses TRBV27 and TRBJ1-3; TRBD1 might be the D (6 bases). CDR1 and CDR2 (germline): MNHEY, SMNVEV (reference sequence). Trimming took 1 base from V and 0 from J, leaving 22 bases between them. The CDR3 has 20 amino acids. CDR3 amino acids: CASSLFSGRVDSSSGNTIYF. CDR3 nucleotide sequence: TGTGCCAGCAGTTTATTTAGCGGGCGAGTGGACAGTTCCTCTGGAAACACCATATATTTT.

The count of this clonotype is one. J is TRBJ1-1 and V is TRBV2; D is undetermined. CDR1 is SNHLY and CDR2 is FYNNEI in the germline V gene. This CDR3 spans 10 amino acids. V was clipped by 8 bases and J by 4 bases, with 5 bases between them. CDR3 in amino acids: CASVTTEAFF. The CDR3 nucleotides read TGTGCCAGCGTAACCACTGAAGCTTTCTTT.

V is TRBV6-5 and J is TRBJ2-3, with D perhaps matching TRBD2 (6 bases). Germline assignment: CDR1 MNHEY and CDR2 SVGAGI. The CDR3 consists of 19 residues. V was clipped by 3 bases and J by 0 bases, with 22 bases between them. The CDR3 protein is CASSYRGIVAGGSTDTQYF. The DNA for the CDR3 is TGTGCCAGCAGTTATCGAGGGATCGTAGCTGGGGGGAGCACAGATACGCAGTATTTT.

This clonotype appeared many times. This rearrangement joins TRBV12-3 or TRBV12-4 to TRBJ1-4; the D gene is possibly TRBD1 (5 bases). The CDR3 spans 14 residues. Trimming pared 5 bases from V and 5 bases from J, leaving 12 bases between. The CDR3 DNA is TGTGCCAGCAGTCTCAGGGCGGGAAATGAAAAACTGTTTTTT. This sequence encodes CASSLRAGNEKLFF.

The J gene is TRBJ1-2, the V gene TRBV5-5; D is unclear. V lost 4 bases to trimming and J lost 3 bases, with 19 bases between them. The CDR3 runs 16 residues. Germline values: CDR1 SGHKS, CDR2 YYEKEE (reference sequence). The CDR3 DNA is TGTGCCAGCAGCCGATGGTTCGGCCAGGATTACTATGGCTACACCTTC. Translating gives CASSRWFGQDYYGYTF. Filled out from reference TRBV5-5 and TRBJ1-2, the complete variable domain reads DAGVTQSPTHLIKTRGQQVTLRCSPISGHKSVSWYQQVLGQGPQFIFQYYEKEERGRGNFPDRFSARQFPNYSSELNVNALLLGDSALYLCASSRWFGQDYYGYTFGSGTRLTVV.

The chain is built from TRBV27 and TRBJ1-4; D is unresolved. This CDR3 comprises 14 residues. The V gene lost 6 bases and the J gene lost 4 bases, with 12 bases spanning the gap. Germline V CDR1 and CDR2: MNHEY, SMNVEV (reference sequence). CDR3 sequence (DNA): TGTGCCAGCAGCAGCCGGGGATTTAATGAAAAACTGTTTTTT. Protein product: CASSSRGFNEKLFF.

V and J are TRBV15 and TRBJ2-7; TRBD1 aligns across 9 bases. V dropped 5 bases and J dropped 2; count of bases not matched to a gene: 19. The CDR3 has 19 residues. Germline assignment: CDR1 LNHNV and CDR2 YYDKDF (reference sequence). The CDR3, as DNA: TGTGCCACCAGCGGGAACCCTCAAGGGACAGGGTATAGTCCCTACGAGCAGTACTTC. Translating it yields CATSGNPQGTGYSPYEQYF.

The chain recombines TRBV19 with TRBJ1-2, with TRBD1 identical over 8 bases. V was clipped by 5 bases and J by 5 bases; unmatched bases: 16. The CDR3 runs 17 residues. Looked up from germline, CDR1 is LNHDA and CDR2 is SQIVND (reference sequence). CDR3 in amino acids: CASSDRWTGYVGYGYTF. CDR3 bases: TGTGCCAGTAGTGATCGATGGACAGGGTACGTGGGGTATGGCTACACCTTC.

Comment on this clonotype: The junction does not match germline at one end; this may be a read error. The gene calls are TRBV4-1 and TRBJ2-3; D tentatively fits TRBD1 or TRBD2 (5 bases each). Germline CDR1 is MGHRA and CDR2 is YSYEKL. The length of the CDR3 is 13 residues. In DNA form, the CDR3 reads TGTGCCAGCAGCCAGGGACGATCAGATACGCAGTATTTT. Translated, it gives CASSQGRSDTQYF.

In regard to this clonotype: Here the CDR3 omits its conserved ending phenylalanine or tryptophan, so a read error is the likely source. V is TRBV7-2 and J is TRBJ2-5; tentatively, D is TRBD1 or TRBD2 (5 bases each). Germline lookup yields CDR1 SGHTA and CDR2 FQGNSA. This CDR3 comprises 15 residues. The V gene lost 1 base and the J gene lost 5 bases, with 14 bases spanning the gap. The CDR3 nucleotides are TGTGCCAGCAGCTTAGGCCGGGACGCCAGCGAGACCCAGTACTTA. It specifies CASSLGRDASETQYL.

The chain has TRBV29-1 and TRBJ2-2, with D perhaps matching TRBD2 (5 bases). The CDR3 has 13 amino acids. Trimming removed 3 bases from V and 4 bases from J, with 9 bases in between. In germline, CDR1 is SQVTM, CDR2 ANQGSEA. CDR3 in amino acids: CSVESRGTGELFF. The CDR3 DNA reads TGCAGCGTTGAGTCCCGGGGCACCGGGGAGCTGTTTTTT.

The gene calls are TRBV7-8 and TRBJ2-3; D may be TRBD1 (6 bases). Trimming took 4 bases from V and 4 from J, leaving 15 bases between them. Germline V gene lookup returns CDR1 SGHVS and CDR2 FQNEAQ. This CDR3 has 15 amino acids. The CDR3 here is CASSYTGRGADTQYF. CDR3 DNA: TGTGCCAGCAGCTACACAGGGAGAGGGGCAGATACGCAGTATTTT.

A note on this clonotype: One base away lies a much larger clone, so this may be a sequencing read error. V is TRBV7-2 and J is TRBJ1-1; no clear D. This CDR3 is 14 amino acids long. Trimming took 5 bases from V and 11 from J, leaving 21 bases between them. The germline V gene has CDR1 SGHTA and CDR2 FQGNSA. Here the CDR3 reads CASSPSRAGGDAFF. CDR3 bases: TGTGCCAGCAGCCCGTCAAGGGCGGGAGGCGACGCTTTCTTT.

This clonotype was detected a few times. The chain recombines TRBV6-1 with TRBJ2-5; 8 nucleotides line up with TRBD2. This CDR3 contains 14 residues. Trimming cost V 6 bases and J 5 bases; bases outside gene matches: 8. The germline CDR1 and CDR2 sequences are MNHNS and SASEGT. The CDR3 DNA reads as TGTGCCAGCAGGCAACTAGCGGCCGTGGAGACCCAGTACTTC. It is translated as CASRQLAAVETQYF.

This chain connects TRBV27 to TRBJ2-2; 8 bases are a match to TRBD1. The CDR3 consists of 15 residues. Germline CDR1 is MNHEY and CDR2 is SMNVEV (reference sequence). The V segment lost 4 bases and the J segment 7 bases; nucleotides outside the gene matches: 8. CDR3 amino acids: CASSWGTGGIGELFF. CDR3 nucleotide sequence: TGTGCCAGCAGTTGGGGAACAGGGGGTATCGGGGAGCTGTTTTTT.

The CDR3 protein is CASSEIGRGSEQYF. CDR3 DNA: TGTGCCAGCAGTGAAATAGGAAGGGGTTCCGAGCAGTACTTC. This chain joins TRBV2 and TRBJ2-7, with D possibly TRBD1 on 5 matching bases. Germline V gives CDR1 SNHLY, CDR2 FYNNEI. The ends were cut back, 2 bases at V and 6 bases at J, with 14 bases in the middle. This CDR3 has 14 amino acids.

This clonotype was detected many times. The rearrangement uses TRBV7-8 and TRBJ2-1; TRBD2 might be the D (6 bases). Germline lookup yields CDR1 SGHVS and CDR2 FQNEAQ. V was pared by 0 bases and J by 6 bases, with 12 bases between. This CDR3 is 15 amino acids long. CDR3 protein: CASSLATISGNEQFF. CDR3 DNA: TGTGCCAGCAGCTTAGCGACTATTAGCGGCAATGAGCAGTTCTTC.

The chain uses TRBV6-6 and TRBJ2-7; the D is unclear. The V end was cut by 5 bases, the J end by 6 bases, with 14 bases between. CDR3 size: 13 residues. CDR1 MNHNY and CDR2 SVGAGI come from the germline V gene (reference sequence). The CDR3 protein is CASSPGVPREQYF. In DNA, the CDR3 is TGTGCCAGCAGTCCTGGAGTGCCTCGCGAGCAGTACTTC.

As DNA, the CDR3 is TGCGCCAGCAGCGCAACAGGGGGCACTGAAGCTTTCTTT. This gives the protein CASSATGGTEAFF. This chain connects TRBV5-1 to TRBJ1-1, with 8 bases that match TRBD1. This CDR3 is 13 amino acids long. Germline assignment: CDR1 SGHRS and CDR2 YFSETQ. Germline trimming cut 4 bases from V and 4 bases from J; bases unmatched to any gene: 3.

The CDR3 protein is CARNYRDSVVQYF. For the CDR3, the DNA is TGTGCCAGGAACTATCGGGACTCAGTGGTGCAGTACTTC. The rearrangement uses TRBV7-4 and TRBJ2-7, with D possibly TRBD2 on 6 matching bases. V was cut by 9 bases and J by 9 bases, with 21 bases left in between. Per the germline V gene, CDR1 is SGHVT and CDR2 is SQSDAQ. This CDR3 has 13 residues.

The gene calls are TRBV30 and TRBJ2-2, with 9 bases identical to TRBD1. CDR1 and CDR2 (germline): GTSNPN, SVGIG (reference sequence). The CDR3 loop spans 15 amino acids. V shed 2 bases and J 2 bases; nucleotides not matched to a gene: 3. Here the CDR3 reads CAWSSGQGNTGELFF. CDR3 in DNA: TGTGCCTGGAGTTCGGGACAGGGCAACACCGGGGAGCTGTTTTTT.

The chain is built from TRBV7-6 and TRBJ2-7, with D perhaps TRBD1 or TRBD2 (5 bases each). The CDR3 runs to 16 residues. Germline V gene sequence: CDR1 SGHVS, CDR2 FNYEAQ. V dropped 4 bases and J dropped 2 bases, with 18 bases sitting between them. CDR3 residues: CASSSNDWDGAYEQYF. CDR3 coding DNA: TGTGCCAGCAGCTCAAACGACTGGGACGGAGCCTACGAGCAGTACTTC.

In this sample, this clonotype turned up a few times. The CDR3 sequence is CASSSTDRGADTQYF. DNA for the CDR3: TGCGCCAGCAGTTCTACTGACAGGGGCGCAGATACGCAGTATTTT. The V gene is TRBV5-1, the J gene TRBJ2-3; 8 bases are shared with TRBD1. V shed 5 bases and J 4 bases; nucleotides not matched to a gene: 9. The germline V gene encodes CDR1 SGHRS and CDR2 YFSETQ. This CDR3 region has 15 residues.